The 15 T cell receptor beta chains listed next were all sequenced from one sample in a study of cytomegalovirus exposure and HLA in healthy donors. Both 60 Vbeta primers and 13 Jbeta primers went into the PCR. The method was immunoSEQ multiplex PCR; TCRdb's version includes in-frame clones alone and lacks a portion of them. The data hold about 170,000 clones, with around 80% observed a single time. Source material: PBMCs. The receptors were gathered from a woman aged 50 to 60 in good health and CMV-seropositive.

CDR3 sequence reads: CASSLDRGAKTDTQYF. CDR3 sequence (DNA): TGTGCCAGCAGCTTGGACCGGGGGGCGAAGACAGATACGCAGTATTTT. The genes are TRBV5-6 and TRBJ2-3; possible D gene TRBD2, 7 bases. The V end was cut by 0 bases, the J end by 3 bases, with 14 bases between. The CDR3 is 16 residues long. Germline V gene data show CDR1 as SGHDT and CDR2 as YYEEEE.

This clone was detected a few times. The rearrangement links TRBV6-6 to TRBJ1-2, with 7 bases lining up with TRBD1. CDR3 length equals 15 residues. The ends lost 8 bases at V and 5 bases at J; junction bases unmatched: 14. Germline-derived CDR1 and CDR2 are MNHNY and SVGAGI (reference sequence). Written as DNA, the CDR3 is TGTGCCAGCCAAGACAGGGCCCTATCCTTATATGGCTACACCTTC. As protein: CASQDRALSLYGYTF.

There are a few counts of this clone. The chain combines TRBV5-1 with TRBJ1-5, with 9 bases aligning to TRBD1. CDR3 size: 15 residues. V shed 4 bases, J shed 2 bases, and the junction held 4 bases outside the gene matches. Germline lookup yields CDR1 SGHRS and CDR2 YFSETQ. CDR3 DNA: TGCGCCAGCAGCCCGGGACAGGGAGGCAATCAGCCCCAGCATTTT. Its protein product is CASSPGQGGNQPQHF.

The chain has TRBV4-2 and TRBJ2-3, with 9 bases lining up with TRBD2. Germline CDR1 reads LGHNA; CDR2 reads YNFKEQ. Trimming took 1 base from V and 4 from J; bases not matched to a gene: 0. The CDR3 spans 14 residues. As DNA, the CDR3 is TGTGCCAGCAGCCAAGTAGCGGGGGCAGATACGCAGTATTTT. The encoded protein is CASSQVAGADTQYF.

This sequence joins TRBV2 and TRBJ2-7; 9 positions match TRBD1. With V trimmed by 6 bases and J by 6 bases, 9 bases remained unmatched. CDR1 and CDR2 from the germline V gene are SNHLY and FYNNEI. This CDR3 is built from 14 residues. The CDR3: CASRTGTGIVEQYF. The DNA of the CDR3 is TGTGCCAGCAGAACCGGGACAGGGATTGTCGAGCAGTACTTC.

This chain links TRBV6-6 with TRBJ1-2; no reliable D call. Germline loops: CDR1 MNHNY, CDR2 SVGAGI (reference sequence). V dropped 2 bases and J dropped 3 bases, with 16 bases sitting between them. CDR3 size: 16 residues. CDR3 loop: CASSYTYSFQDYGYTF. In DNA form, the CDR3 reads TGTGCCAGCAGTTACACTTATTCGTTCCAGGACTATGGCTACACCTTC.

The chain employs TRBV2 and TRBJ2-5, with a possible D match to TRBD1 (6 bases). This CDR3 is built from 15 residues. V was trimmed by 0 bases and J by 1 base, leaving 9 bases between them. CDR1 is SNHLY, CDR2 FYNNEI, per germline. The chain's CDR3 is CASSEANRVQETQYF. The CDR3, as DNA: TGTGCCAGCAGTGAAGCAAACAGGGTCCAAGAGACCCAGTACTTC.

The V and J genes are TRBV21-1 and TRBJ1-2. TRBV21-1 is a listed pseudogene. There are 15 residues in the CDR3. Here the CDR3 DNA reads TGTGCCAGCAGCTCAAGGGTGGACCCGGAGGATGGCTACACCTTC. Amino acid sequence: CASSSRVDPEDGYTF.

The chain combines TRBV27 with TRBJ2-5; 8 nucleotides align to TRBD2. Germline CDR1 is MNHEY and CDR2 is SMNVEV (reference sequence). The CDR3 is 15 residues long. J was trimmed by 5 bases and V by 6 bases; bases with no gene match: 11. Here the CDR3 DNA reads TGTGCCAGCAGGGTAACGGGGGGGCCGTACGAGACCCAGTACTTC. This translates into CASRVTGGPYETQYF.

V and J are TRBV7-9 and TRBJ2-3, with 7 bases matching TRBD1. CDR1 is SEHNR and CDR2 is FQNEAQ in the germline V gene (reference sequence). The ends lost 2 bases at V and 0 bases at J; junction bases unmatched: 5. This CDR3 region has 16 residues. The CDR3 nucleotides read TGTGCCAGCAGCTTACGGCGACAGGGTAGCACAGATACGCAGTATTTT. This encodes CASSLRRQGSTDTQYF.

In nucleotides, the CDR3 is TGCAGCGTTGAAGAGGGCCCCCACCCCGGGGAGCTGTTTTTT. Its protein is CSVEEGPHPGELFF. The chain has TRBV29-1 and TRBJ2-2, with D unresolved. Per the germline V gene, CDR1 is SQVTM and CDR2 is ANQGSEA. The V end was cut by 0 bases, the J end by 6 bases, with 11 bases between. CDR3 length: 14 residues.

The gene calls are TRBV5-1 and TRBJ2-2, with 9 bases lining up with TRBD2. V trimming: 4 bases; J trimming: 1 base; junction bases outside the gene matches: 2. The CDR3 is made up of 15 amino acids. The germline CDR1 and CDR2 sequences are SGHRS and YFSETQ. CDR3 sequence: CASSPAGGNTGELFF. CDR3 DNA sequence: TGCGCCAGCAGCCCAGCGGGGGGGAACACCGGGGAGCTGTTTTTT.

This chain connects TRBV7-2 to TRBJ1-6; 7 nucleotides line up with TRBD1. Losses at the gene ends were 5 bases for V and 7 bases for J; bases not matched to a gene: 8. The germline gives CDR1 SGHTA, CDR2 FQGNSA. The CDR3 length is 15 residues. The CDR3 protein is CASSITGVGNSPLHF. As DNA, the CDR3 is TGTGCCAGCAGCATAACAGGGGTGGGGAATTCACCCCTCCACTTT. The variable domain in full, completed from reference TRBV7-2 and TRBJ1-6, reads GAGVSQSPSNKVTEKGKDVELRCDPISGHTALYWYRQSLGQGLEFLIYFQGNSAPDKSGLPSDRFSAERTGGSVSTLTIQRTQQEDSAVYLCASSITGVGNSPLHFGNGTRLTVT.

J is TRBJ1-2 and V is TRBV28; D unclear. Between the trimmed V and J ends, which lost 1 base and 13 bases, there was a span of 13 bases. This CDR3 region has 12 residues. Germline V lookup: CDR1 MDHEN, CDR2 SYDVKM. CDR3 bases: TGTGCCAGCAGTTTATCCGGGGAGATCTCCACCTTC. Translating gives CASSLSGEISTF.

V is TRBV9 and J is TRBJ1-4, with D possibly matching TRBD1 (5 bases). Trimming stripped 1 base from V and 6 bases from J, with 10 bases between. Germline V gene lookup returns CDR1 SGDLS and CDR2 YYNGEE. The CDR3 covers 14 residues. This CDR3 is CASSVQGGDEKLFF. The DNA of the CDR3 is TGTGCCAGCAGCGTACAGGGAGGCGATGAAAAACTGTTTTTT.